The TCR beta chain described here comes from a study of cytomegalovirus exposure and HLA in healthy donors. About the research overall: A later analysis reported the 100 to 150 validation repertoires used the same platform as the approximately 670 first-cohort repertoires. Study results and caveats: Both high specificity and high sensitivity reportedly marked the classifier's diagnosis of cytomegalovirus status. Among TCR sequences, most were rare, though some public TCRs appeared in many donors.

As regards this clone: Its antigen is unidentified.

The assay was immunoSEQ multiplex PCR, and TCRdb's table has in-frame clones only and misses some. The sample has 80,000 or so clones; approximately 95% are singletons. Sequencing was performed on PBMCs. This receptor was taken from a woman in her late teens or twenties in good health and CMV-seronegative.

CDR3 sequence: CASSHWGGSGNTIYF. The DNA for the CDR3 is TGTGCCAGCAGCCACTGGGGGGGCTCTGGAAACACCATATATTTT. This chain links TRBV21-1 with TRBJ1-3. TRBV21-1 constitutes a pseudogene. The CDR3 length is 15 residues.